One and the same sample provided the 16 T cell receptor beta chains below, sequenced in a study of CD8 T cells in Susac syndrome. Random hexamers primed reverse transcription of 0.5 to 1 ug RNA. In TCRdb, the immunoSEQ multiplex PCR reads were re-called with MiXCR into one record per CDR3 protein. The data hold 90,000 to 150,000 distinct CDR3 sequences, with around 92% observed a single time. The sample comprised CD8+ T cells from PBMCs. The receptors were sampled from a human donor in good health.

The chain carries TRBV7-9 and TRBJ1-2; 8 nucleotides align to TRBD1. Germline V gene lookup returns CDR1 SEHNR and CDR2 FQNEAQ (reference sequence). The CDR3 has 16 amino acids. The V and J ends lost 3 bases and 8 bases, in that order; junction bases with no gene match: 14. The CDR3 coding sequence is TGTGCCAGCAGCTTGGCACTACCGACAGGGGACGAGGGCTACACCTTC. This sequence encodes CASSLALPTGDEGYTF.

J is TRBJ2-1 and V is TRBV15, with D possibly matching TRBD2 (5 bases). The CDR3 consists of 17 residues. Germline V gives CDR1 LNHNV, CDR2 YYDKDF (reference sequence). V dropped 0 bases and J dropped 0 bases, with 12 bases sitting between them. For the CDR3, the DNA is TGTGCCACCAGCAGAGATCCGGGAACGCACTCCTACAATGAGCAGTTCTTC. Translating gives CATSRDPGTHSYNEQFF.

V and J are TRBV3-1 and TRBJ1-5; D call uncertain. The CDR3 sequence is 15 residues long. Germline lookup yields CDR1 LGHDT and CDR2 YNNKEL (reference sequence). Trimming removed 1 base from V and 5 bases from J, with 12 bases in between. CDR3 bases: TGTGCCAGCAGCCAAGGCCGACAACAGTATCAGCCCCAGCATTTT. It specifies CASSQGRQQYQPQHF.

This chain uses TRBV20-1 with TRBJ2-7; 7 nucleotides line up with TRBD1. The CDR3 is made up of 18 amino acids. In germline, CDR1 is DFQATT, CDR2 SNEGSKA (reference sequence). V dropped 2 bases and J dropped 6; count of bases not matched to a gene: 22. CDR3 coding DNA: TGCAGTGCTAGAAGGAGACAGGGTACGGCGTTCGGTTATGGCGAGCAGTACTTC. This gives the protein CSARRRQGTAFGYGEQYF.

The CDR3 DNA is TGTGCCATCAGTTCCGCAGGGACGAATGGCTACACCTTC. Protein sequence: CAISSAGTNGYTF. V gene TRBV10-3 combines with J gene TRBJ1-2, with D possibly matching TRBD1 (5 bases). Germline V gene data show CDR1 as ENHRY and CDR2 as SYGVKD. Between the trimmed V and J ends, which lost 5 bases and 6 bases, there was a span of 13 bases. This CDR3 has 13 residues.

The chain joins TRBV19 to TRBJ1-1; 7 nucleotides match TRBD1. The germline gives CDR1 LNHDA, CDR2 SQIVND (reference sequence). V gave up 3 bases and J gave up 4 bases; unmatched junction bases: 11. The CDR3 has 16 residues. In DNA, the CDR3 is TGTGCCAGTAGTATCGACGGTGCAGGGGGGAGCACTGAAGCTTTCTTT. As protein: CASSIDGAGGSTEAFF.

The CDR3 is CSVGPGETQYF. Here the CDR3 DNA reads TGCAGCGTCGGCCCCGGAGAGACCCAGTACTTC. The gene calls are TRBV29-1 and TRBJ2-5, with D unclear. The CDR3 runs 11 residues. The V and J ends lost 6 bases and 4 bases respectively, with 9 bases between them. Germline V gives CDR1 SQVTM, CDR2 ANQGSEA.

The rearrangement uses TRBV27 and TRBJ2-2, with 10 nucleotides matching TRBD1. There are 14 residues in the CDR3. With V trimmed by 6 bases and J by 12 bases, 10 bases remained unmatched. Germline loops: CDR1 MNHEY, CDR2 SMNVEV (reference sequence). Here the CDR3 DNA reads TGTGCCAGCAGATATAGGGACAGGGGAAATCAGCTGTTTTTT. Protein product: CASRYRDRGNQLFF.

This rearrangement joins TRBV2 to TRBJ1-1; TRBD1 matches at 9 bases. Germline assignment: CDR1 SNHLY and CDR2 FYNNEI. V lost 7 bases and J lost 10; bases outside the gene matches: 13. This CDR3 is built from 14 residues. The CDR3 region has the DNA TGTGCCAGCATGATGGACAGGGGTGATATGGGAGCTTTCTTT. This translates into CASMMDRGDMGAFF.

V usage is TRBV28 and J usage is TRBJ1-5; weak D call: TRBD1 (6 bases). V was trimmed by 1 base and J by 1 base, leaving 17 bases between them. Germline-derived CDR1 and CDR2 are MDHEN and SYDVKM. The CDR3 contains 18 residues. The DNA of the CDR3 is TGTGCCAGCAGTTTATCAGGCGTTTCCAGGGGCAGCAATCAGCCCCAGCATTTT. It specifies CASSLSGVSRGSNQPQHF. The full variable domain, rest sourced from reference TRBV28 and TRBJ1-5, is DVKVTQSSRYLVKRTGEKVFLECVQDMDHENMFWYRQDPGLGLRLIYFSYDVKMKEKGDIPEGYSVSREKKERFSLILESASTNQTSMYLCASSLSGVSRGSNQPQHFGDGTRLSIL.

The chain links TRBV11-2 to TRBJ2-7; perhaps D is TRBD1 or TRBD2 (6 bases each). Germline V CDR1 and CDR2: SGHAT, FQNNGV. V lost 1 base, J lost 3 bases, and 16 bases lay in between. CDR3 size: 16 residues. CDR3 nucleotide sequence: TGTGCCAGCAGCTTAGTTTGGAGGGGGACCAACTACGAGCAGTACTTC. Translating gives CASSLVWRGTNYEQYF.

The CDR3 DNA sequence: TGCAGTGCTAGACCGGACAGGGGCTCCTATAATTCACCCCTCCACTTT. Its translation: CSARPDRGSYNSPLHF. The chain is built from TRBV20-1 and TRBJ1-6; 9 positions agree with TRBD1. The CDR3 covers 16 residues. The germline V gene encodes CDR1 DFQATT and CDR2 SNEGSKA (reference sequence). Trimming removed 2 bases from V and 0 bases from J; junction bases left unmatched: 2.

J is TRBJ2-5 and V is TRBV7-8; D remains ambiguous. CDR3 size: 14 residues. Per germline, CDR1 SGHVS and CDR2 FQNEAQ. V lost 8 bases to trimming and J lost 5 bases, with 18 bases between them. The CDR3 DNA is TGTGCCAGCGGGTCATTGAGCGACCGGGAGACCCAGTACTTC. It yields the protein CASGSLSDRETQYF. The full variable domain, in which reference TRBV7-8 and TRBJ2-5 provide the parts outside the CDR3, is GAGVSQSPRYKVAKRGQDVALRCDPISGHVSLFWYQQALGQGPEFLTYFQNEAQLDKSGLPSDRFFAERPEGSVSTLKIQRTQQEDSAVYLCASGSLSDRETQYFGPGTRLLVL.

V is TRBV4-2 and J is TRBJ1-2; D is unresolved. This CDR3 is 16 amino acids long. Germline V CDR1 and CDR2: LGHNA, YNFKEQ. V was pared by 0 bases and J by 0 bases, with 11 bases between. The CDR3 sequence: CASSQEERGANYGYTF. The CDR3 bases are TGTGCCAGCAGCCAAGAAGAGCGCGGAGCTAACTATGGCTACACCTTC.

The V gene is TRBV25-1, the J gene TRBJ2-2; 8 positions agree with TRBD2. Unmatched junction bases numbered 5, after V lost 7 bases and J lost 4 bases. CDR1 is MGHDK and CDR2 is SYGVNS in the germline V gene. CDR3 length: 14 residues. Here the CDR3 DNA reads TGTGCCAGCAACGAAGCGGGAGTCACCGGGGAGCTGTTTTTT. Protein sequence: CASNEAGVTGELFF.

The chain joins TRBV20-1 to TRBJ2-7, with D perhaps matching TRBD1 (5 bases). The CDR3 sequence is 14 residues long. Germline-derived CDR1 and CDR2 are DFQATT and SNEGSKA (reference sequence). The V end lost 3 bases, the J end lost 0 bases, and 12 bases lay between the germline ends. The CDR3 reads CSASRQGRSYEQYF. The CDR3 DNA sequence: TGCAGTGCTAGCCGCCAGGGCCGCTCCTACGAGCAGTACTTC.